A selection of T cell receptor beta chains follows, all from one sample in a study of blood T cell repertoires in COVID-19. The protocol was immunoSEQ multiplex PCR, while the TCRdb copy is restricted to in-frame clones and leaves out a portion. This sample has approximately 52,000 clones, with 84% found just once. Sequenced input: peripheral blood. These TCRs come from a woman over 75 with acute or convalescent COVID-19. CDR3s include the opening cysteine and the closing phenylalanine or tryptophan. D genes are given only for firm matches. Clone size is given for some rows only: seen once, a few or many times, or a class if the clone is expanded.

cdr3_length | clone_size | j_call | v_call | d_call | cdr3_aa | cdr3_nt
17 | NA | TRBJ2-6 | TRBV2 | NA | CASRKTGVLSGANVLTF | TGTGCCAGCAGAAAGACAGGTGTCCTCTCTGGGGCCAACGTCCTGACTTTC
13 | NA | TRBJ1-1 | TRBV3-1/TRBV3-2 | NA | CASSQTLNTEAFF | TGTGCCAGCAGCCAGACACTGAACACTGAAGCTTTCTTT
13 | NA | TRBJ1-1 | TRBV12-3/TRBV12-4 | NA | CASSRNRNTEAFF | TGTGCCAGCAGTCGTAACAGGAACACTGAAGCTTTCTTT
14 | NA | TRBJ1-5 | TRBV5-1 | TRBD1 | CASSYDRGGQPQHF | TGCGCCAGCAGCTACGACAGGGGAGGGCAGCCCCAGCATTTT
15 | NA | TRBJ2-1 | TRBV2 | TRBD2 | CASSPSGGPYNEQFF | TGTGCCAGCAGCCCTAGCGGGGGGCCCTACAATGAGCAGTTCTTC
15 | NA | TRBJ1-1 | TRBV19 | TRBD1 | CASSGYRGVYTEAFF | TGTGCCAGTAGTGGGTACAGGGGAGTGTACACTGAAGCTTTCTTT
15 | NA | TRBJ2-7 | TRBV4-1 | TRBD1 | CASSRIRDSTYEQYF | TGCGCCAGCAGCCGGATCCGGGACAGCACCTACGAGCAGTACTTC
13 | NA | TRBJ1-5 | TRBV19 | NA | CASNDNREQPQHF | TGTGCCAGTAATGACAACCGGGAGCAGCCCCAGCATTTT
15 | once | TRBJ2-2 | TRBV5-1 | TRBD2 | CASRTSGGNTGELFF | TGCGCCAGCCGGACTAGCGGGGGGAACACCGGGGAGCTGTTTTTT
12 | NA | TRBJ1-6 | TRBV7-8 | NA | CASSQQGSTLHF | TGTGCCAGCAGCCAACAGGGTAGCACCCTCCACTTT
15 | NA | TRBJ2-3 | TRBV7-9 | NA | CASSAVQGSTDTQYF | TGTGCCAGCAGCGCGGTGCAGGGTAGCACAGATACGCAGTATTTT
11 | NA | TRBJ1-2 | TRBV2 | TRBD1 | CARQGDNGYTF | TGTGCCAGACAGGGGGATAATGGCTACACCTTC
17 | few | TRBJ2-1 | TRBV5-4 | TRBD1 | CASSLGGTGVTYNEQFF | TGTGCCAGCAGCTTGGGGGGGACAGGAGTCACCTACAATGAGCAGTTCTTC
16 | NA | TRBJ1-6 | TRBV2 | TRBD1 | CASSGQGPGRNSPLHF | TGTGCCAGCTCAGGACAGGGGCCCGGTCGTAATTCACCCCTCCACTTT
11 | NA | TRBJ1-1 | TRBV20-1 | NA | CSAKWTDEAFF | TGCAGTGCTAAATGGACAGATGAAGCTTTCTTT
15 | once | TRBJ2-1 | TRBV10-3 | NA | CAIRSPAWPAGEQFF | TGTGCCATCAGGTCGCCCGCGTGGCCTGCGGGTGAGCAGTTCTTC
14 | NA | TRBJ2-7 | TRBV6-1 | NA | CASSERSWSYEQYF | TGTGCCAGCAGTGAAAGGAGCTGGTCCTACGAGCAGTACTTC
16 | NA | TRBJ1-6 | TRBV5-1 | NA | CASSSTSRTINSPLHF | TGCGCCAGCAGCTCGACTTCACGGACTATTAATTCACCCCTCCACTTT
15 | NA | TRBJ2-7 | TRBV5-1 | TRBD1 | CASSLGTGVRYEQYF | TGCGCCAGCAGCCTCGGGACAGGGGTTCGGTACGAGCAGTACTTC
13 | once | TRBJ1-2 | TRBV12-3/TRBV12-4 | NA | CASSLGQGHGYTF | TGTGCCAGCAGTTTAGGGCAGGGTCATGGCTACACCTTC
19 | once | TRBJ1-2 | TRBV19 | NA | CASSIDLLAGGGFWYGYTF | TGTGCCAGTAGTATAGATCTCCTGGCAGGAGGAGGGTTTTGGTATGGCTACACCTTC
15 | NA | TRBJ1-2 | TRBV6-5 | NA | CASSQRTAGGYGYTF | TGTGCCAGCAGTCAGCGGACGGCGGGGGGCTATGGCTACACCTTC
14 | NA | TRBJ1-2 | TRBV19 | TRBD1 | CASRETGLGYGYTF | TGTGCCAGTCGGGAGACAGGGCTGGGCTATGGCTACACCTTC
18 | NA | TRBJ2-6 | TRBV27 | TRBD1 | CASNSLGQIRSGANVLTF | TGTGCCAGCAACTCCTTGGGACAGATTCGCTCTGGGGCCAACGTCCTGACTTTC
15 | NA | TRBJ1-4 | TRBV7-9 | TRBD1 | CASSPFGTGEGKLFF | TGTGCCAGCAGCCCATTCGGGACAGGGGAAGGAAAACTGTTTTTT
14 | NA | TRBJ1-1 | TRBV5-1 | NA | CASSFLDTNTEAFF | TGCGCCAGCAGCTTCCTCGACACGAACACTGAAGCTTTCTTT